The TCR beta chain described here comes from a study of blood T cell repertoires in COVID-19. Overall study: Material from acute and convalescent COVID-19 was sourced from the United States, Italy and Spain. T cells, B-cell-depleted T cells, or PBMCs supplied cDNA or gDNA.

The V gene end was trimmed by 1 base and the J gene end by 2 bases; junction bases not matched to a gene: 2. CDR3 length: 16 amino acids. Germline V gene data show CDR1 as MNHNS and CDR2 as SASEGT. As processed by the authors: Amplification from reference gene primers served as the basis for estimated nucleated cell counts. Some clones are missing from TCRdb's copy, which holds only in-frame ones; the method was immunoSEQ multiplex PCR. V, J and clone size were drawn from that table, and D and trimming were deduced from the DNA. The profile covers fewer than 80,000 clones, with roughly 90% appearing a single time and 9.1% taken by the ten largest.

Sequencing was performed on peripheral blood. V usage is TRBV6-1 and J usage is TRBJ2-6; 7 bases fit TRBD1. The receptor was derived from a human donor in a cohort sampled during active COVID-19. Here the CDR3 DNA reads TGTGCCAGCAGTGAAGAACAGGGGACTGGGGCCAACGTCCTGACTTTC. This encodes CASSEEQGTGANVLTF.